This T cell receptor (beta chain) is drawn from a study of blood T cell repertoires in COVID-19. Study at large: The United States, Italy and Spain were the sources of the acute and convalescent COVID-19 samples. Nucleic acid was either cDNA or gDNA, and it came from T cells, B-cell-depleted T cells, or PBMCs.

This clone has a single count. Repertoires were generated with immunoSEQ multiplex PCR, while TCRdb's copy carries only in-frame clones and drops some. The table has around 180,000 clones, about four fifths seen once. This TCR derives from a man in his 70s with active or convalescent COVID-19. Input material: peripheral blood.

The CDR3 here is CAWSVPPGTAGWGYTF. CDR3 nucleotides: TGTGCCTGGAGTGTACCGCCCGGGACAGCCGGTTGGGGCTACACCTTC. The V gene is TRBV30, the J gene TRBJ1-2, with 7 bases that match TRBD1. This CDR3 has 16 amino acids. Trimming removed 0 bases from V and 8 bases from J; junction bases left unmatched: 15. Germline V gene lookup returns CDR1 GTSNPN and CDR2 SVGIG (reference sequence).